These 8 T cell receptor beta chains were all obtained from the same sample, sequenced in a study of blood T cell repertoires in COVID-19. Clones were read by immunoSEQ multiplex PCR, and TCRdb kept only the in-frame ones, dropping some. There are 390,000 or so clones in the sample; 80% to 90% occur only once, and approximately 1% lies in the top ten. What was sequenced was PBMCs or T cells enriched from blood (not recorded which). The receptors come from a man aged 18-30 years who had recovered from COVID-19.

The chain has TRBV6-5 and TRBJ1-5, with D possibly matching TRBD1 (6 bases). The germline V gene encodes CDR1 MNHEY and CDR2 SVGAGI. V lost 4 bases and J lost 9, with 19 bases in between. This CDR3 spans 15 amino acids. CDR3 DNA sequence: TGTGCCAGCAGTTCCCTTCCGGGGGGGGCAGGGCCCCAGCATTTT. Its translation is CASSSLPGGAGPQHF.

The V call is TRBV5-1, the J call TRBJ1-2, with D possibly TRBD1 on 5 matching bases. The CDR3 totals 15 residues. V was cut by 2 bases and J by 3 bases, with 14 bases left in between. Germline V gene sequence: CDR1 SGHRS, CDR2 YFSETQ. In DNA form, the CDR3 reads TGCGCCAGCAGCTTCGTTAGGGGCGCGGACTATGGCTACACCTTC. Residues: CASSFVRGADYGYTF.

In nucleotides, the CDR3 is TGTGCCAGCAGTTTAACGGGAGGTTCCTACGAGCAGTACTTC. This encodes CASSLTGGSYEQYF. This rearrangement joins TRBV27 to TRBJ2-7; 7 bases fit TRBD2. The CDR3 runs to 14 residues. J lost 1 base, V lost 2 bases, and 2 bases had no gene match. Germline V lookup: CDR1 MNHEY, CDR2 SMNVEV (reference sequence).

The V and J genes are TRBV6-5 and TRBJ1-2; D uncertain. CDR1 is MNHEY and CDR2 is SVGAGI in the germline V gene. The CDR3 loop spans 14 amino acids. Trimming pared 4 bases from V and 5 bases from J, leaving 14 bases between. This CDR3 reads CASSSLGALYGYTF. The CDR3 DNA reads as TGTGCCAGCAGTTCCCTGGGAGCCTTATATGGCTACACCTTC.

The chain links TRBV11-3 to TRBJ2-1; TRBD2 aligns across 11 bases. Germline assignment: CDR1 SGHNT and CDR2 YENEEA. V dropped 1 base and J dropped 8; count of bases not matched to a gene: 4. This CDR3 spans 15 amino acids. The CDR3 here is CASSLVSGRGYEQFF. The CDR3 nucleotides read TGTGCCAGCAGCTTAGTTAGCGGGAGGGGGTATGAGCAGTTCTTC. The full variable domain, in which reference TRBV11-3 and TRBJ2-1 provide the parts outside the CDR3, is EAGVVQSPRYKIIEKKQPVAFWCNPISGHNTLYWYLQNLGQGPELLIRYENEEAVDDSQLPKDRFSAERLKGVDSTLKIQPAELGDSAVYLCASSLVSGRGYEQFFGPGTRLTVL.

CDR3 DNA sequence: TGTGCCAGCAGCTTACGGTCTATCGACAGGGAGGACACTGAAGCTTTCTTT. It yields the protein CASSLRSIDREDTEAFF. The rearrangement uses TRBV7-3 and TRBJ1-1; 7 bases are a match to TRBD1. The CDR3 runs to 17 residues. Germline CDR1 SGHTA, CDR2 FQGTGA. V gave up 2 bases and J gave up 3 bases; unmatched junction bases: 12.

Comment on this clone: Mismatch with germline at one junction end may stem from a read error. The chain carries TRBV28 and TRBJ1-3, with 7 bases matching TRBD1. The CDR3 extends over 13 amino acids. Germline-derived CDR1 and CDR2 are MDHEN and SYDVKM. Here the CDR3 reads CASIQTHAGQPEF. The CDR3 nucleotides are TGTGCCAGCATCCAAACCCATGCGGGACAGCCCGAATTT.

The CDR3 DNA reads as TGTGCCAGCAGTCCTCCTGTTTACAGGACGGTCAACAATCAGCCCCAGCATTTT. It specifies CASSPPVYRTVNNQPQHF. The chain recombines TRBV28 with TRBJ1-5; possibly TRBD1 for D (5 bases). CDR1 MDHEN and CDR2 SYDVKM come from the germline V gene. V was pared by 5 bases and J by 3 bases, with 23 bases between. This CDR3 spans 18 amino acids.